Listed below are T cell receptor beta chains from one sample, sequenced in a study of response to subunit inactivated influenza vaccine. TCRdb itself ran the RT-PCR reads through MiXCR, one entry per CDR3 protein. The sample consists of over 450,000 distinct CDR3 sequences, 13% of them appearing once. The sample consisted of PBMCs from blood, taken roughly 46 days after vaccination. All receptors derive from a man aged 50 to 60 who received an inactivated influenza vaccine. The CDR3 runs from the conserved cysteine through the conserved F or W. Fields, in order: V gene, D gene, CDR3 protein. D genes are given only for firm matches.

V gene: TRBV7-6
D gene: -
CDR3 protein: CATSTLGESSDYEQYF

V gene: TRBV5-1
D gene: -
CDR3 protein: CASRFWGSVRETQYF

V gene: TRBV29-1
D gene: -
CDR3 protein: CSADQGTYGYTF

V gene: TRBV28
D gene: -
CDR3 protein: CASSFTLVRGEGDTEAFF

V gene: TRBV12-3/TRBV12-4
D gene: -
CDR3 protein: CASSSADSGNTIYF

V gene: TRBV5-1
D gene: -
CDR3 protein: CASSLDWGGNEKLFF

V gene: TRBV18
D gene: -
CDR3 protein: CASSPPSRTEKLFF

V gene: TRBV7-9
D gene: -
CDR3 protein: CASSKGDISSYEQYF

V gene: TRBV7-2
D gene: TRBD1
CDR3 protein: CASSLRQGSEAFF

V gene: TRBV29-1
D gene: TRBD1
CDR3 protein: CSVDAGGNTEAFF

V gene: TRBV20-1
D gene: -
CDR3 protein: CSAREAHTQYF

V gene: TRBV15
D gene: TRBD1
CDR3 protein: CATRPGTGVRKNTEAFF

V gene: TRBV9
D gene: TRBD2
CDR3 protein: CASSVPIAGSNNEQFF

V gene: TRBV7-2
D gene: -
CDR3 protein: CASSGSGGGEPQHF

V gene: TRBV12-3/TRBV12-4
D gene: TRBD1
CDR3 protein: CASSFGQGYQPQHF

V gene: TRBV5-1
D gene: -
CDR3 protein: CASTTDWVGTDTQYF

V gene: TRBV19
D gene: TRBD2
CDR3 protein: CASSIMASGSTDTQYF